This T cell receptor (beta chain) was obtained from a study of human T cells and chemical hapten exposure. Germline lookup yields CDR1 SGHTA and CDR2 FQGNSA. CDR3 length: 14 residues. Trimming removed 8 bases from V and 2 bases from J, with 12 bases in between. The sample's time point: patch test 2, 6 weeks after DPC sensitization. Treatment specified: therapeutic diphenylcyclopropenone sensitization with weekly scalp DPC. Whole blood, unfractionated, served as the material for total RNA extraction. In the source study's methods: Samples ranged from roughly 23,224 to 690,600 TCRs, with a median of approximately 96,000. TCRdb re-called the RACE reads with MiXCR, one entry per CDR3 protein. The V and J calls were not made by the authors but by TCRdb's processing. Of 330,000 or so distinct CDR3 sequences listed, just under 6.5% were seen once; the top ten hold 5% to 6%.

This TCR was recovered from a woman younger than 35 with alopecia areata. Some clones in this sample may be carry-over from other donors' samples. The sample consisted of whole blood, taken in connection with sensitization to the hapten diphenylcyclopropenone (DPC). The gene calls are TRBV7-2 and TRBJ2-2, with D perhaps matching TRBD1 (5 bases). The CDR3 nucleotides are TGTGCCAGCGTCCGACAGAGTAACACCGGGGAGCTGTTTTTT. It encodes CASVRQSNTGELFF.